This TCR beta chain is drawn from a study of T cell responses to AZD1222 COVID-19 vaccine. TCRdb's table, derived via immunoSEQ multiplex PCR, lists solely in-frame clones and lacks some. The data hold approximately 100,000 clones, with less than 90% observed a single time. This CDR3 has 17 residues. With 1 base clipped from V and 7 bases from J, the junction kept 11 bases outside the gene matches. Germline CDR1 is LNHDA and CDR2 is SQIVND (reference sequence). Sequencing was performed on peripheral blood, taken 28 days after the second AZD1222 dose. This clonotype originated in an adult who received the AZD1222 COVID-19 vaccine. V is TRBV19 and J is TRBJ1-4, with TRBD1 identical over 8 bases. CDR3 DNA sequence: TGTGCCAGTAGTATAGCCGGGGGAGGACAGGGAGTTGAAAAACTGTTTTTT. Its protein product is CASSIAGGGQGVEKLFF.